This T cell receptor beta chain was identified in a study of cytomegalovirus exposure and HLA in healthy donors. Study-wide results and caveats: Clonal expansion, a later analysis showed, was greater in HLA-associated TCR beta chains than in equally common others. Follow-up analysis later connected one missense variant in DCLRE1C with trimming of TCR beta V- and J-genes. Available immune exposure information was restricted to CMV serostatus only.

This clone was detected once. Its antigen remains unknown. Researchers ran the PCR with 60 Vbeta and 13 Jbeta primers. Data came from immunoSEQ multiplex PCR; TCRdb stores just in-frame clones and leaves some out. This sample has over 150,000 clones, with roughly 80% found just once. The CDR3 consists of 15 residues. The germline V gene encodes CDR1 SGHDT and CDR2 YYEEEE. Losses at the gene ends were 0 bases for V and 4 bases for J; bases not matched to a gene: 5. Sequencing input: PBMCs. This receptor was identified in a woman aged 30 to 39 in good health and CMV-seropositive. This chain uses TRBV5-6 with TRBJ1-1; 8 positions match TRBD1. CDR3 DNA sequence: TGTGCCAGCAGCTTGGTTTTCACAGGGGGCACTGAAGCTTTCTTT. Translation gives CASSLVFTGGTEAFF.